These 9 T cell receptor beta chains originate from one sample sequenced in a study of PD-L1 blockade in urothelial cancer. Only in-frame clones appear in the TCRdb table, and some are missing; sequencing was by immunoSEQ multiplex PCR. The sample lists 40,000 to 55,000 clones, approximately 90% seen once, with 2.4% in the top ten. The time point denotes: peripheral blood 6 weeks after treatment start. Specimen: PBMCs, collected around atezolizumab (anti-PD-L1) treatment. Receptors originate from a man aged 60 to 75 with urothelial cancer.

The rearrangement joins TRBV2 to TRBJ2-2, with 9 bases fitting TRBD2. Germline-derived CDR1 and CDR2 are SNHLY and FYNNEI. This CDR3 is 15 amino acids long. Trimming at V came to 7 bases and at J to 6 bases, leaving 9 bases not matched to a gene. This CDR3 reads CASTRRAGGSGELFF. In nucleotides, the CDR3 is TGTGCCAGCACCCGGCGAGCGGGGGGCTCCGGGGAGCTGTTTTTT.

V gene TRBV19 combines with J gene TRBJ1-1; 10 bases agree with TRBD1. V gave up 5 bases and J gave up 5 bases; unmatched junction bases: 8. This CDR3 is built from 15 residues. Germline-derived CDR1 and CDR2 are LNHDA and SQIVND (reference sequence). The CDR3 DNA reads TGTGCCAGTAGTCCCCGACAGGGGGCCGGGACTGAAGCTTTCTTT. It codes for CASSPRQGAGTEAFF.

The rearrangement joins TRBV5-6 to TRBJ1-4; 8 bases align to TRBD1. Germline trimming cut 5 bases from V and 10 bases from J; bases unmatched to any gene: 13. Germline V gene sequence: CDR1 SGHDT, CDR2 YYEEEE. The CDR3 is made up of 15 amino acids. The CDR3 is CASSLVSGGERKLFF. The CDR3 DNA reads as TGTGCCAGCAGTCTAGTGTCAGGGGGCGAAAGAAAACTGTTTTTT. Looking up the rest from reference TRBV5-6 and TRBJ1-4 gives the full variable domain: DAGVTQSPTHLIKTRGQQVTLRCSPKSGHDTVSWYQQALGQGPQFIFQYYEEEERQRGNFPDRFSGHQFPNYSSELNVNALLLGDSALYLCASSLVSGGERKLFFGSGTQLSVL.

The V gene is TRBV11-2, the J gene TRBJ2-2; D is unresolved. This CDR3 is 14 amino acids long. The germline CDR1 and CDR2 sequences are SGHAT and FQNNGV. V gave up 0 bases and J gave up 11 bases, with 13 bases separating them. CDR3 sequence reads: CASSLDRVQGELFF. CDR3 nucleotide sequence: TGTGCCAGCAGCTTAGATCGGGTCCAAGGAGAGCTGTTTTTT. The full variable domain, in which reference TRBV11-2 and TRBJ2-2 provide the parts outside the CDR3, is EAGVAQSPRYKIIEKRQSVAFWCNPISGHATLYWYQQILGQGPKLLIQFQNNGVVDDSQLPKDRFSAERLKGVDSTLKIQPAKLEDSAVYLCASSLDRVQGELFFGEGSRLTVL.

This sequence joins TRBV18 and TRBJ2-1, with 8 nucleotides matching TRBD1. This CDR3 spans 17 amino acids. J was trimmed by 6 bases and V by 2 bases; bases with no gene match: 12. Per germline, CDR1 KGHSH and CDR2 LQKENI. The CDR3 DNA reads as TGTGCCAGCTCACCAGACAGGGGAAGGTTTGGGCCCAATGAGCAGTTCTTC. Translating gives CASSPDRGRFGPNEQFF.

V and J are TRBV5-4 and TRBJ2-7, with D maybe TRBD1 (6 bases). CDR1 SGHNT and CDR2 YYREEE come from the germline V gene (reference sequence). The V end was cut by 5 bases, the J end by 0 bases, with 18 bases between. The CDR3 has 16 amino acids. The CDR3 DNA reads TGTGCCAGCAGGAACCAGTTGACAGGAAACTCCTACGAGCAGTACTTC. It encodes CASRNQLTGNSYEQYF. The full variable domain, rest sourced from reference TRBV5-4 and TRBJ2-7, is ETGVTQSPTHLIKTRGQQVTLRCSSQSGHNTVSWYQQALGQGPQFIFQYYREEENGRGNFPPRFSGLQFPNYSSELNVNALELDDSALYLCASRNQLTGNSYEQYFGPGTRLTVT.

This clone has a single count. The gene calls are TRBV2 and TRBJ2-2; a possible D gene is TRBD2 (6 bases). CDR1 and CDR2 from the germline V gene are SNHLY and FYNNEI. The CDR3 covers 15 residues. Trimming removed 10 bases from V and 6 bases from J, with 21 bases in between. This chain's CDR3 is CATRAEGGYAGELFF. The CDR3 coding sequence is TGTGCCACCAGGGCGGAGGGAGGCTACGCCGGGGAGCTGTTTTTT.

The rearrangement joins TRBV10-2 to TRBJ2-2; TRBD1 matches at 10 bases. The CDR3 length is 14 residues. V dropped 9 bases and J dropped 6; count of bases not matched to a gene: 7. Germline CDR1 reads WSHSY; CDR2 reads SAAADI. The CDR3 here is CASGDRGPPGELFF. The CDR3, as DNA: TGCGCCAGTGGGGACAGGGGTCCTCCCGGGGAGCTGTTTTTT.

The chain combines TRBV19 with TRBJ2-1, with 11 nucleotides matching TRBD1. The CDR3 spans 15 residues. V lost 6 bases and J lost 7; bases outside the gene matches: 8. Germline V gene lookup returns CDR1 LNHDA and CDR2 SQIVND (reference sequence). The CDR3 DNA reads TGTGCCAGTAGCACCGGGACAGGGGGTCATAATGAGCAGTTCTTC. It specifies CASSTGTGGHNEQFF.